The sequence of this TCR beta chain was determined in a study of cytotoxic CD8 clonotypes in ibrutinib-treated CLL. Data came from immunoSEQ multiplex PCR; TCRdb stores just in-frame clones and leaves some out. Of around 140,000 clones listed, roughly three quarters are singletons. The CDR3 totals 15 residues. The ends were cut back, 0 bases at V and 5 bases at J, with 15 bases in the middle. CDR1 is GTSNPN and CDR2 is SVGIG in the germline V gene (reference sequence). This sequence was found in a human donor with chronic lymphocytic leukemia. The sequencing used PBMCs, collected after 24 months of ibrutinib treatment. The chain recombines TRBV30 with TRBJ2-3; D remains unclear. The CDR3 region has the DNA TGTGCCTGGAGTGTACGGCATCACCAGAGAGATACGCAGTATTTT. This encodes CAWSVRHHQRDTQYF.